The source of this TCR beta chain is a study of human T cells and chemical hapten exposure (dated by TCRdb to 2020 to 2022). With regard to the full study: For sensitization, 2% DPC in acetone was applied to a roughly 2 cm by roughly 2 cm area of upper inner arm skin. Throughout the roughly 25-week study period, patients were also given weekly therapeutic DPC doses on the scalp. Patch testing was done on the upper back using Finn chambers containing 0.01% DPC, and results were scored after 6 days according to International Contact Dermatitis Research Group standards. The mostly female patient cohort included alopecia areata with under or over 50% scalp involvement, alopecia totalis and alopecia universalis. Libraries were pooled for sequencing, and variation in per-sample TCR yields was attributed mainly to small differences in library volumes within the pool. This study followed changes in the peripheral blood TCR repertoire in vivo during primary and secondary sensitization of alopecia patients to the hapten diphenylcyclopropenone (DPC). Blood samples were taken from patients before sensitization (week 0) and at 2, 6 and about 24 weeks after DPC sensitization. About 27 alopecia patients gave blood for TCR sequencing at one to four time points (pre-sensitization, 2, 6 and 24 weeks). Study-level results and caveats: Expanded TCRs formed significantly more large CDR3 similarity clusters than pre-sensitization or healthy control sets, consistent with antigen-driven responses. A positive correlation was found between the number of PT1 expanded TCRs and patch test score, with significance reached at thresholds 8, 16 and 32 but not 4. Alopecia, a presumed autoimmune disease, was present in all patients, so the immune response of the patients might differ from that of healthy individuals. The number of TCRs above 1 in 1000 frequency did not change with DPC sensitization; there was no evidence of global repertoire structure alterations. After repeated subsampling, changes were observed in the strength of the expansion versus patch-test correlation and in the threshold at which the correlation became significant.

There are many counts of this clonotype. The antigen it binds to is not known. No per-base quality is available; no much larger clone lies one base away. The trim is 2 bases for V and 5 bases for J, with a gap of 13 bases between the germline ends. From the cysteine up to the phenylalanine, the CDR3 has a length of 14 residues. Only the CDR3 part of the read is kept: 42 bases, read in frame from the first base. Via the germline V gene, CDR1 is SGHDN and CDR2 FVKESK. Taken with the paper, the label for time point translates to: patch test 3, about 24 weeks after DPC sensitization. The treatment or condition label here, explained by the study, means: therapeutic diphenylcyclopropenone sensitization with weekly scalp DPC. At each patch-test visit, blood was drawn before the patch test was applied. To be eligible, patients had to be aged 18 to 70, diagnosed with alopecia and judged suitable for DPC therapy, while pregnant patients were excluded. Total RNA was isolated from unfractionated whole blood collected in Tempus Blood RNA tubes.

Library preparation was by RACE. These reads were obtained on a NextSeq 500. Library preparation attached unique molecular identifiers to individual cDNA molecules for quantitative, reproducible TCR counting. For every blood RNA sample, sequencing covered both the TCR alpha and TCR beta chains. Per the original workflow: The median number of TCRs per sample was approximately 96,000, ranging from about 23,224 to 750,000. The Decombinator software suite was used to annotate V, J and CDR3 in the TCR reads. For PS versus PT1 abundance plots, all samples were subsampled to the same number of TCRs (28,000). Expanded TCRs were defined as absent before sensitization and observed at least eight times at the 2-week time point. In-frame beta chains were kept once TCRdb had trimmed the public reads at Q25 with fastp and called clones with MiXCR. Records with the same CDR3 protein are collapsed into one entry carrying the most frequent genes and DNA. For this entry, the V and J calls and clone size follow TCRdb and not the study's own pipeline. Present in this sample are 75,000 to 90,000 distinct CDR3 sequences, 11% of which were seen just once. Around 3.8% of the sample lies in the top ten.

The source material was whole blood, sampled in connection with sensitization to the hapten diphenylcyclopropenone (DPC). The V and J genes are TRBV14 and TRBJ2-7; TRBD2 is perhaps the D gene, given 5 matching bases. The receptor was derived from a woman aged 45-60 years with alopecia areata. Some clones in this sample may be carry-over from other donors' samples. The nucleotide sequence reads as follows: TGTGCCAGCAGCCAAAGGCGACTAAGTCACGAGCAGTACTTC. This encodes CASSQRRLSHEQYF. The full variable domain, completed from the reference TRBV14 and TRBJ2-7 proteins outside the CDR3, reads EAGVTQFPSHSVIEKGQTVTLRCDPISGHDNLYWYRRVMGKEIKFLLHFVKESKQDESGMPNNRFLAERTGGTYSTLKVQPAELEDSGVYFCASSQRRLSHEQYFGPGTRLTVT.